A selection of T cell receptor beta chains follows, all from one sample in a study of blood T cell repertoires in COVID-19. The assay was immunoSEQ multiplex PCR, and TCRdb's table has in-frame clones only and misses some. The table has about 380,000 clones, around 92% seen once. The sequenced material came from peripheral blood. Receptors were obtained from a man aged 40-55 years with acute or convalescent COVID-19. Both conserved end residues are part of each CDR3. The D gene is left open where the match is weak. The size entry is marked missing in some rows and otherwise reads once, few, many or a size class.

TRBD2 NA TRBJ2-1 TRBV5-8 TGTGCCAGCAGCTATCGACTAGCGGGGAACTACAATGAGCAGTTCTTC CASSYRLAGNYNEQFF
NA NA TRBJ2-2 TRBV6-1 TGTGCCAGCAGTGAAGCGCCGGACACCGGGGAGCTGTTTTTT CASSEAPDTGELFF
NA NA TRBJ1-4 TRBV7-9 TGTGCCAGCAGCTTAGTGGGCCAGCGGAGGGGTGAAAAACTGTTTTTT CASSLVGQRRGEKLFF
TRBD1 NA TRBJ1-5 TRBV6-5 TGTGCCAGCAGCAGAACAGGGGGCCGGGGTCAGCCCCAGCATTTT CASSRTGGRGQPQHF
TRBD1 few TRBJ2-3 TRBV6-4 TGTGCCAGCAGTCCGGGGACAGGGGGGAGCTCAGATACGCAGTATTTT CASSPGTGGSSDTQYF
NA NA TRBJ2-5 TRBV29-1 TGCAGCGTCGACAAACAGGGTGTGGGAGAGACCCAGTACTTC CSVDKQGVGETQYF
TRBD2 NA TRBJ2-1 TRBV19 TGTGCCAGTAAGGTCCTAGCGGGAGAGTCTTTTAGTGAGCAGTTCTTC CASKVLAGESFSEQFF
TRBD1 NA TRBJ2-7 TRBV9 TGTGCCAGCAGCCTTGGACAGGAGCCCTACGAGCAGTACTTC CASSLGQEPYEQYF
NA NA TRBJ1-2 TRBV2 TGTGCCAGCAGTGATGGGAGGGTAGCTGGCTACACCTTC CASSDGRVAGYTF
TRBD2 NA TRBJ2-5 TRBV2 TGTGCCAGCAGCCTAGCGGGGGGGGAGACCCAGTACTTC CASSLAGGETQYF
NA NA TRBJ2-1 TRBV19 TGTGCCAGTAGTACCGGACAGTCCTACAATGAGCAGTTCTTC CASSTGQSYNEQFF
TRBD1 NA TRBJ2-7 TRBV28 TGTGCCAGCAGTTCCCCGGGACAGGGAATCTACGAGCAGTACTTC CASSSPGQGIYEQYF
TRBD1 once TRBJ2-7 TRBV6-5 TGTGCCAGCAGTTACTCGGACAGGGGGTCCTACGAGCAGTACTTC CASSYSDRGSYEQYF
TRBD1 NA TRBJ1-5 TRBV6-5 TGTGCCAGCAGTCCCATCAGGGGGTCCAATCAGCCCCAGCATTTT CASSPIRGSNQPQHF
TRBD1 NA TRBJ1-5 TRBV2 TGTGCCAGCGCCCGCGGACAGGGGGTAAGGGGCAATCAGCCCCAGCATTTT CASARGQGVRGNQPQHF
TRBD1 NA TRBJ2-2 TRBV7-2 TGTGCCAGCAGCCTCGGGACAGGGGGCTCGGTCACCGGGGAGCTGTTTTTT CASSLGTGGSVTGELFF
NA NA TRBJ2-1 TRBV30 TGTGCCTGGAGTGTAGGGGCAGGTATTTTCGGTGAGCAGTTCTTC CAWSVGAGIFGEQFF
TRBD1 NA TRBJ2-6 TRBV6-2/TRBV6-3 TGTGCCAGCAGTCCCCCGGGACAGGTCACCGGGGCCAACGTCCTGACTTTC CASSPPGQVTGANVLTF